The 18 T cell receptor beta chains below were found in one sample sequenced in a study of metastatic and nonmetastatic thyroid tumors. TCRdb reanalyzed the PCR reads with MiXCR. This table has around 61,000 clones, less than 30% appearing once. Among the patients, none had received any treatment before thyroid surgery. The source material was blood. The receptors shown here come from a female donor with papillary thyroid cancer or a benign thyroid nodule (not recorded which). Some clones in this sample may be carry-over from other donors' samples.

CDR3: CASSLEGRLYEQYF. CDR3 in DNA: TGTGCCAGCAGCTTAGAGGGACGTCTTTACGAGCAGTACTTC. The chain carries TRBV7-6 and TRBJ2-7, with D tentatively TRBD1 or TRBD2 (5 bases each). Per the germline V gene, CDR1 is SGHVS and CDR2 is FNYEAQ. The CDR3 totals 14 residues. V was cut by 1 base and J by 4 bases, with 11 bases left in between. Together with reference TRBV7-6 and TRBJ2-7, the CDR3 gives the full variable domain: GAGVSQSPRYKVTKRGQDVALRCDPISGHVSLYWYRQALGQGPEFLTYFNYEAQQDKSGLPNDRFSAERPEGSISTLTIQRTEQRDSAMYRCASSLEGRLYEQYFGPGTRLTVT.

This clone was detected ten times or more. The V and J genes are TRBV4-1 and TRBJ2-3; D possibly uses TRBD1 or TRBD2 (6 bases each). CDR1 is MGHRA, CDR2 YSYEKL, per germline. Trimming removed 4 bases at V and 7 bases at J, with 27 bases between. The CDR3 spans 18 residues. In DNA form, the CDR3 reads TGCGCCAGCAGCCGAATCCTGCCTACGGGGGCCCTCGCGCATACGCAGTATTTT. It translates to CASSRILPTGALAHTQYF.

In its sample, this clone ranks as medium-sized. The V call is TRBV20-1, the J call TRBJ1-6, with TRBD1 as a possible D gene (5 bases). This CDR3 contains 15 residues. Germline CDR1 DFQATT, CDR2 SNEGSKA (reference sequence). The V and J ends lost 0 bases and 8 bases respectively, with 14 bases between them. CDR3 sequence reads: CSARDLQKGDSPLHF. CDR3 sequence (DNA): TGCAGTGCTAGAGATCTACAGAAAGGGGATTCACCCCTCCACTTT.

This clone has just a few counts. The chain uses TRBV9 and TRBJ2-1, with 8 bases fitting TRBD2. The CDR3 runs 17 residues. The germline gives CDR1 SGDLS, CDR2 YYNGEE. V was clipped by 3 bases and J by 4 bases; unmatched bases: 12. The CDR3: CASSAFGGRQLYNEQFF. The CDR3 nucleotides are TGTGCCAGCAGCGCGTTTGGCGGGAGGCAGTTGTACAATGAGCAGTTCTTC.

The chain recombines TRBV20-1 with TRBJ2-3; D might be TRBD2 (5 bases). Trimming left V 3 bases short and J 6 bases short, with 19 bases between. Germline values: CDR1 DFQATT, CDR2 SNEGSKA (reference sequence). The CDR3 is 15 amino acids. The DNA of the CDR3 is TGCAGTGCTAGGTCCCTAGCCGGTATCACGGATACGCAGTATTTT. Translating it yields CSARSLAGITDTQYF.

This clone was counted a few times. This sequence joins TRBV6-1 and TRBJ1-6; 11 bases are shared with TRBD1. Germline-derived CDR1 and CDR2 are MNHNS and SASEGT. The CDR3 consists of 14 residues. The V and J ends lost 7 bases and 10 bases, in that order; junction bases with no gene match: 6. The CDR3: CASTGQGAQSPLHF. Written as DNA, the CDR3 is TGTGCCAGCACAGGACAGGGGGCTCAGTCACCCCTCCACTTT.

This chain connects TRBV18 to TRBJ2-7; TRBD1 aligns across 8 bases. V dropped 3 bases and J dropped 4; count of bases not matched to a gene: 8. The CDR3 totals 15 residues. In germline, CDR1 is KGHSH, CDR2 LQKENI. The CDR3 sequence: CASSPSGQVVYEQYF. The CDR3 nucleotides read TGTGCCAGCTCACCCTCGGGACAGGTAGTGTACGAGCAGTACTTC. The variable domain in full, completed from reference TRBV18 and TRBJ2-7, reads NAGVMQNPRHLVRRRGQEARLRCSPMKGHSHVYWYRQLPEEGLKFMVYLQKENIIDESGMPKERFSAEFPKEGPSILRIQQVVRGDSAAYFCASSPSGQVVYEQYFGPGTRLTVT.

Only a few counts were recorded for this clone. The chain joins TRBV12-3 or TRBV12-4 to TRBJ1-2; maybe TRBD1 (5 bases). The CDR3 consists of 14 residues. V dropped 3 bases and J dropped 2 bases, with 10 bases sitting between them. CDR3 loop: CASSFDSENYGYTF. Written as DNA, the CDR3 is TGTGCCAGCAGTTTCGACAGCGAGAACTATGGCTACACCTTC.

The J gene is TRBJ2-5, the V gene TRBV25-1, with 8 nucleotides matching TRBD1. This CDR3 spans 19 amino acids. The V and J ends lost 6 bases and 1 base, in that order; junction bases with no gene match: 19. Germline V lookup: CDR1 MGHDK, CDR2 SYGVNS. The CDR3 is CASRGGAGGGKGGQETQYF. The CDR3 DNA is TGTGCCAGCAGGGGGGGAGCAGGGGGCGGGAAAGGGGGCCAAGAGACCCAGTACTTC. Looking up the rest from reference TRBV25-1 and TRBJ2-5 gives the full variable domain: EADIYQTPRYLVIGTGKKITLECSQTMGHDKMYWYQQDPGMELHLIHYSYGVNSTEKGDLSSESTVSRIRTEHFPLTLESARPSHTSQYLCASRGGAGGGKGGQETQYFGPGTRLLVL.

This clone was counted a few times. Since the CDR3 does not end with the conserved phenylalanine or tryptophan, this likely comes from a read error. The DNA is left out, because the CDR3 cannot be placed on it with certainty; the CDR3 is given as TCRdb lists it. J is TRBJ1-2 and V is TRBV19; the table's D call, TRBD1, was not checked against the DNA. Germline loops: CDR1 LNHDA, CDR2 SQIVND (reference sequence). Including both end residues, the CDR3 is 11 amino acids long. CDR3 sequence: CASSGQGPLYL.

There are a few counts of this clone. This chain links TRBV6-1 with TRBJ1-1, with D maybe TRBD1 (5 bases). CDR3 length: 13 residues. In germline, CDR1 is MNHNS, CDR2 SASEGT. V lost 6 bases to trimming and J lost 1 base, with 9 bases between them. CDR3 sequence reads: CASRGTGNTEAFF. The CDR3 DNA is TGTGCCAGCAGGGGGACGGGGAACACTGAAGCTTTCTTT.

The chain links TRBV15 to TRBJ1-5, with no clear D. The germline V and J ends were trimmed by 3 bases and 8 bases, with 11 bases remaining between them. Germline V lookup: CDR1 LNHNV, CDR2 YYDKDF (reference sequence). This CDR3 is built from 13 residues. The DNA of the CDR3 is TGTGCCACCAGCAGCACGGGAAGGGAGCCCCAGCATTTT. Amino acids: CATSSTGREPQHF.

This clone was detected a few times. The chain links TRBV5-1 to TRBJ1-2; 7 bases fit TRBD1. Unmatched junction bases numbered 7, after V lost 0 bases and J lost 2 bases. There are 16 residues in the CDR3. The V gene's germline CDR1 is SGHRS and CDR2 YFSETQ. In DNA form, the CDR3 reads TGCGCCAGCAGCTTGGGAAGGGACAGATTCAACTATGGCTACACCTTC. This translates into CASSLGRDRFNYGYTF.

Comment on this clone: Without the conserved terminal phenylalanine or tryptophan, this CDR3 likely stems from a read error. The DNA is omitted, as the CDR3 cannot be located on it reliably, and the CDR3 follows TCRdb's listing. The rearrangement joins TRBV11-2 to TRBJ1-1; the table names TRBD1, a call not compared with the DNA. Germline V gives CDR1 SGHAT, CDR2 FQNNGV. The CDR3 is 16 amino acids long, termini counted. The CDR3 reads CASSSLYHRGATESFL.

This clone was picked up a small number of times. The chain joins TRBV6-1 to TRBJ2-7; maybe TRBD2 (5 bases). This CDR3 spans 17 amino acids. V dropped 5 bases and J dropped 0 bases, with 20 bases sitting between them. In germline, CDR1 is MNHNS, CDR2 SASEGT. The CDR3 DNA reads TGTGCCAGCAGTAGAGGGTTAAGCTACCTACGCTCCTACGAGCAGTACTTC. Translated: CASSRGLSYLRSYEQYF.

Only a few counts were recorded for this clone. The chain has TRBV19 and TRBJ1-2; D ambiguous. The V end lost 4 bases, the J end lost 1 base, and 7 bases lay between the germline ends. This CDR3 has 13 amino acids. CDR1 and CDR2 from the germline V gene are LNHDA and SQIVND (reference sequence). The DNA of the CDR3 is TGTGCCAGTAGTAGGCAGATTAACTATGGCTACACCTTC. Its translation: CASSRQINYGYTF.

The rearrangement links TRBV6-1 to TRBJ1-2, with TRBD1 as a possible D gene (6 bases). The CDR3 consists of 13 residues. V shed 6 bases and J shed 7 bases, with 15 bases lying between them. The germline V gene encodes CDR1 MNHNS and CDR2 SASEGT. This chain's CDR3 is CASSEGGVGGYTF. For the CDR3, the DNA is TGTGCCAGCAGCGAGGGGGGGGTAGGTGGCTACACCTTC.

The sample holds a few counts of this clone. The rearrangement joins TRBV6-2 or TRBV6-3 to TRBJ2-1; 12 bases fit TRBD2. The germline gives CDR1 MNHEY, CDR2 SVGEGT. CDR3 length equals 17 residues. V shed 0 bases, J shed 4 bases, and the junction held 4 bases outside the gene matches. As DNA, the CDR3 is TGTGCCAGCAGTTACTCCGGACTAGCGGGAATATACAATGAGCAGTTCTTC. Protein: CASSYSGLAGIYNEQFF.